Presented here are 12 T cell receptor beta chains from one specimen sequenced in a study of blood T cell repertoires in COVID-19. TCRdb's copy holds only in-frame clones and misses some; the assay was immunoSEQ multiplex PCR. The data show 200,000 to 250,000 clones, with approximately 89% seen just once and 1.6% held by the top ten. Material for sequencing was peripheral blood. All receptors derive from a woman in her sixties who had recovered from COVID-19.

The V gene is TRBV28, the J gene TRBJ1-6; D is uncertain. The germline CDR1 and CDR2 sequences are MDHEN and SYDVKM. V was pared by 6 bases and J by 1 base, with 4 bases between. This CDR3 has 13 residues. Here the CDR3 reads CASRYSYNSPLHF. In DNA, the CDR3 is TGTGCCAGCAGGTATTCCTATAATTCACCCCTCCACTTT.

The chain has TRBV7-2 and TRBJ1-3; D gene ambiguous. The CDR3 has 15 residues. V lost 5 bases, J lost 3 bases, and 14 bases lay in between. Germline lookup yields CDR1 SGHTA and CDR2 FQGNSA. The CDR3 nucleotides read TGTGCCAGCAGCCCAGTGCTTCCGATTGGAAACACCATATATTTT. As protein: CASSPVLPIGNTIYF.

The chain combines TRBV7-9 with TRBJ1-2, with 8 nucleotides matching TRBD1. Germline V gene data show CDR1 as SEHNR and CDR2 as FQNEAQ (reference sequence). The CDR3 is made up of 14 amino acids. V gave up 4 bases and J gave up 7 bases; unmatched junction bases: 8. This chain's CDR3 is CASSSQGAIRGYTF. The CDR3 DNA reads as TGTGCCAGCAGCTCTCAGGGGGCGATTCGTGGCTACACCTTC.

V is TRBV19 and J is TRBJ2-1; 11 bases line up with TRBD2. The CDR3 loop spans 18 amino acids. J lost 8 bases, V lost 6 bases, and 18 bases had no gene match. Germline loops: CDR1 LNHDA, CDR2 SQIVND (reference sequence). As DNA, the CDR3 is TGTGCCAGTAGCGGACTAGCGGGCCCCTTTGTGGGTGCAGATGAGCAGTTCTTC. Its protein product is CASSGLAGPFVGADEQFF.

Concerning this clone itself: Germline and junction disagree at one end, which may indicate a read error. This rearrangement joins TRBV7-7 to TRBJ2-2, with a tentative D call TRBD1 (5 bases). Germline lookup yields CDR1 SSHAT and CDR2 FNYEAQ (reference sequence). CDR3 size: 12 residues. The CDR3 spells CASSSQGGELFF. The CDR3 region has the DNA TGTGCTAGCAGCTCGCAGGGTGGGGAGCTGTTTTTT. Drawing the rest from reference TRBV7-7 and TRBJ2-2, the complete variable domain is GAGVSQSPRYKVTKRGQDVTLRCDPISSHATLYWYQQALGQGPEFLTYFNYEAQPDKSGLPSDRFSAERPEGSISTLTIQRTEQRDSAMYRCASSSQGGELFFGEGSRLTVL.

The rearrangement joins TRBV18 to TRBJ2-5; 12 nucleotides agree with TRBD1. The CDR3 contains 16 residues. The germline CDR1 and CDR2 sequences are KGHSH and LQKENI. J gave up 5 bases and V 0 bases, and 4 bases lay outside the gene matches. CDR3 in amino acids: CASSPPGQGARETQYF. The CDR3 DNA reads TGTGCCAGCTCACCACCGGGACAGGGGGCACGGGAGACCCAGTACTTC.

Here the CDR3 reads CASSLPPYQVLNTEAFF. The DNA of the CDR3 is TGCGCCAGCAGCTTGCCACCCTATCAGGTATTGAACACTGAAGCTTTCTTT. J is TRBJ1-1 and V is TRBV5-1; no firm D call. The CDR3 consists of 17 residues. The V gene lost 1 base and the J gene lost 0 bases, with 16 bases spanning the gap. Germline V lookup: CDR1 SGHRS, CDR2 YFSETQ.

This clone was recorded a few times. J is TRBJ1-1 and V is TRBV7-9, with a possible D match to TRBD1 (5 bases). The CDR3 is 14 amino acids. The germline CDR1 and CDR2 sequences are SEHNR and FQNEAQ (reference sequence). V lost 1 base, J lost 10 bases, and 16 bases lay in between. CDR3 DNA sequence: TGTGCCAGCAGCTTAGTTGCGTCGGGGGAAGGAGCTTTCTTT. Its protein product is CASSLVASGEGAFF.

The chain links TRBV5-4 to TRBJ1-3; 7 positions match TRBD1. The CDR3 contains 15 residues. V dropped 2 bases and J dropped 8; count of bases not matched to a gene: 10. The V gene's germline CDR1 is SGHNT and CDR2 YYREEE (reference sequence). CDR3 in amino acids: CASSFAGTEAHTIYF. Here the CDR3 DNA reads TGTGCCAGCAGCTTCGCTGGGACAGAGGCGCACACCATATATTTT.

The chain recombines TRBV18 with TRBJ2-1, with TRBD2 matching 9 bases. The V gene end was trimmed by 1 base and the J gene end by 8 bases; junction bases not matched to a gene: 6. This CDR3 is built from 15 residues. Germline lookup yields CDR1 KGHSH and CDR2 LQKENI. CDR3 nucleotide sequence: TGTGCCAGCTCACCACAGGGACTAGCTGCGGATGAGCAGTTCTTC. Protein product: CASSPQGLAADEQFF.

The chain is built from TRBV7-2 and TRBJ2-1, with 8 bases that match TRBD2. Germline assignment: CDR1 SGHTA and CDR2 FQGNSA. V was pared by 4 bases and J by 3 bases, with 8 bases of the junction left unmatched. The CDR3 is 16 amino acids. The CDR3 protein is CASSWRAGAHYNEQFF. In DNA form, the CDR3 reads TGTGCCAGCAGCTGGAGAGCGGGGGCCCACTACAATGAGCAGTTCTTC.

This clone appeared a single time. The chain carries TRBV6-5 and TRBJ2-5; TRBD1 is a possible D gene (6 bases). The CDR3 contains 16 residues. V was cut by 2 bases and J by 1 base, with 14 bases left in between. CDR1 is MNHEY and CDR2 is SVGAGI in the germline V gene. CDR3 bases: TGTGCCAGCAGTTACCTGGCAGGGGCTTCCCAAGAGACCCAGTACTTC. Translation gives CASSYLAGASQETQYF.